This TCR beta chain emerged from a study of T cells in localized non-small cell lung cancer. General observations from the study: Adjacent lung tissue had a median 57 of the top 100 clones found in the tumor.

The junction had 17 bases not matched to a gene; V was cut back by 4 bases and J by 3 bases. Germline CDR1 reads SGDLS; CDR2 reads YYNGEE. The CDR3 loop spans 18 amino acids. Produced via immunoSEQ multiplex PCR; TCRdb's table is partial and in-frame only. The table includes some 64,000 clones, 81% detected once. For this clone: The target antigen is unknown.

The rearrangement uses TRBV9 and TRBJ1-1, with 8 positions matching TRBD1. Sample: PBMCs, taken before any cancer treatment. The receptor comes from a man aged 35 to 70 with stage II lung adenocarcinoma. CDR3 in DNA: TGTGCCAGCAGCTTACCTGGACAGGGAAGAGGTGATGACACTGAAGCTTTCTTT. Its protein is CASSLPGQGRGDDTEAFF.